This T cell receptor (beta chain) was sequenced during a study of blood T cell repertoires in COVID-19. This CDR3 has 12 amino acids. In the original workflow: Reference gene primer amplification in the assay estimated nucleated cell counts. Here immunoSEQ multiplex PCR was the method, and the copy in TCRdb shows in-frame clones only, minus some. V and J calls and clone size follow that table, whereas D and trimming were derived from the DNA. The sample shows nearly 350,000 clones, over 70% of them seen only once. This clone has only a few counts. The rearrangement joins TRBV21-1 to TRBJ2-7; TRBD2, the table's D call, was not compared with the DNA. TRBV21-1 is labeled a pseudogene. Sequencing was performed on peripheral blood. The TCR originated in a man under 40 with active or convalescent COVID-19. The CDR3: CASSPGEREQYF. The DNA of the CDR3 is TGTGCCAGCTCCCCGGGAGAGAGGGAGCAGTACTTC.